This T cell receptor (beta chain) derives from a study of vaccination and CD4 T cells after COVID-19. This clonotype was recorded a few times. Its antigen is still unknown. Cultured CD4+ T-cell DNA underwent Oncomine TCR Beta short-read sequencing. TCRdb reanalysed the PCR reads using MiXCR and keeps one entry per CDR3 protein. The sample carries some 18,000 distinct CDR3 sequences, about 50% recorded once. Documented treatment: roughly 11-day PBMC culture with coronavirus spike peptide pools or control peptides (ViraFEST assay). Trimming shortened V by 7 bases and J by 8 bases, and 8 bases separated the two germline ends. This CDR3 region has 10 residues. Germline CDR1 reads MNHNS; CDR2 reads SASEGT.

The sequenced sample was CD4+ T cells from blood, cultured in vitro, obtained after SARS-CoV-2 vaccination. This clonotype was sampled from a human donor who had recovered from COVID-19. The chain recombines TRBV6-1 with TRBJ1-2; D is perhaps TRBD1 (6 bases). CDR3 sequence: CASKGEGYTF. CDR3 bases: TGTGCCAGCAAGGGGGAGGGCTACACCTTC.